The 20 T cell receptor beta chains below were found in one sample sequenced in a study of radiotherapy plus CTLA-4 blockade in lung cancer. Sequenced by immunoSEQ multiplex PCR; TCRdb stores in-frame clones only, minus some. In the table there are tens of thousands of clones, roughly 78% of which are singletons. The sequencing here drew on peripheral blood, taken from a patient treated with radiotherapy plus ipilimumab. Receptor source: a human donor with non-small cell lung cancer that progressed on radiotherapy plus ipilimumab.

The genes are TRBV19 and TRBJ2-3; D unresolved. The CDR3 contains 11 residues. The germline CDR1 and CDR2 sequences are LNHDA and SQIVND (reference sequence). Trimming left V 8 bases short and J 6 bases short, with 9 bases between. The CDR3 sequence is CASGKFDTQYF. For the CDR3, the DNA is TGTGCCAGTGGCAAATTTGATACGCAGTATTTT.

The table lists this clone with a count of one. In the same sample, other DNA sequences code for this CDR3. This sequence joins TRBV6-5 and TRBJ1-1, with D tentatively TRBD1 (5 bases). Germline V CDR1 and CDR2: MNHEY, SVGAGI. Trimming shortened V by 5 bases and J by 0 bases, and 10 bases separated the two germline ends. The CDR3 loop spans 14 amino acids. This chain's CDR3 is CASSERQLNTEAFF. For the CDR3, the DNA is TGTGCCAGCAGTGAAAGACAGTTGAACACTGAAGCTTTCTTT.

The chain employs TRBV5-5 and TRBJ2-7, with 7 nucleotides matching TRBD2. The CDR3 extends over 14 amino acids. In germline, CDR1 is SGHKS, CDR2 YYEKEE (reference sequence). V trimming: 4 bases; J trimming: 4 bases; junction bases outside the gene matches: 8. As DNA, the CDR3 is TGTGCCAGCAGCGTTAAGGGGCGGGAGTACGAGCAGTACTTC. This gives the protein CASSVKGREYEQYF. The whole variable domain, filled in from reference TRBV5-5 and TRBJ2-7, reads DAGVTQSPTHLIKTRGQQVTLRCSPISGHKSVSWYQQVLGQGPQFIFQYYEKEERGRGNFPDRFSARQFPNYSSELNVNALLLGDSALYLCASSVKGREYEQYFGPGTRLTVT.

By share, this clone ranks as medium-sized (0.01 to 0.1%). The J gene is TRBJ1-2, the V gene TRBV5-6; D perhaps matches TRBD1 (6 bases). This CDR3 has 14 amino acids. The germline V and J ends were trimmed by 4 bases and 4 bases, with 14 bases remaining between them. Germline V gene data show CDR1 as SGHDT and CDR2 as YYEEEE. CDR3 residues: CASSQGTAAYGYTF. CDR3 DNA sequence: TGTGCCAGCAGCCAGGGGACGGCGGCCTATGGCTACACCTTC.

The CDR3 coding sequence is TGTGCCAGCAGCTTAAATCTCTGGGCGGCTTTCTTT. It encodes CASSLNLWAAFF. The rearrangement links TRBV11-2 to TRBJ1-1, with D unresolved. The V and J ends lost 2 bases and 11 bases respectively, with 12 bases between them. CDR1 is SGHAT, CDR2 FQNNGV, per germline. The CDR3 contains 12 residues. Full variable domain (remainder filled in from reference TRBV11-2 and TRBJ1-1): EAGVAQSPRYKIIEKRQSVAFWCNPISGHATLYWYQQILGQGPKLLIQFQNNGVVDDSQLPKDRFSAERLKGVDSTLKIQPAKLEDSAVYLCASSLNLWAAFFGQGTRLTVV.

The chain has TRBV27 and TRBJ2-7; 9 bases agree with TRBD1. The CDR3 runs to 14 residues. From germline, CDR1 is MNHEY and CDR2 SMNVEV (reference sequence). Unmatched junction bases numbered 4, after V lost 2 bases and J lost 5 bases. CDR3 in DNA: TGTGCCAGCAGTTTAGGGACAGGGATCAACGAGCAGTACTTC. Amino acid sequence: CASSLGTGINEQYF.

The genes are TRBV7-9 and TRBJ2-5; 8 positions agree with TRBD1. In germline, CDR1 is SEHNR, CDR2 FQNEAQ (reference sequence). The CDR3 runs 13 residues. Trimming took 5 bases from V and 2 from J; bases not matched to a gene: 1. This chain's CDR3 is CASSGTGQETQYF. CDR3 nucleotides: TGTGCCAGCAGCGGGACAGGACAAGAGACCCAGTACTTC.

The rearrangement joins TRBV2 to TRBJ1-1; no clear D. Trimming left V 5 bases short and J 4 bases short, with 11 bases between. Germline V CDR1 and CDR2: SNHLY, FYNNEI. This CDR3 spans 13 amino acids. The CDR3 is CASSSSISTEAFF. The CDR3 DNA reads as TGTGCCAGCAGTTCCTCCATTAGCACTGAAGCTTTCTTT.

This chain links TRBV11-2 with TRBJ2-7, with D hard to call. Per the germline V gene, CDR1 is SGHAT and CDR2 is FQNNGV. V lost 4 bases and J 3 bases, leaving 13 bases between the germline ends. The CDR3 loop spans 14 amino acids. CDR3 DNA sequence: TGTGCCAGCAGCTCTGACGGACCGGACTACGAGCAGTACTTC. Amino acid sequence: CASSSDGPDYEQYF. Using reference TRBV11-2 and TRBJ2-7 for the parts outside the CDR3, the full variable domain is EAGVAQSPRYKIIEKRQSVAFWCNPISGHATLYWYQQILGQGPKLLIQFQNNGVVDDSQLPKDRFSAERLKGVDSTLKIQPAKLEDSAVYLCASSSDGPDYEQYFGPGTRLTVT.

This chain links TRBV1 with TRBJ2-1. TRBV1 is noted as a pseudogene. CDR3 length: 18 residues. This chain's CDR3 is CTSSQVPSQTLWWDEQFF. The CDR3 DNA follows: TGCACCAGCAGCCAAGTTCCATCCCAGACCCTCTGGTGGGATGAGCAGTTCTTC.

This clone was found a few times. The V call is TRBV6-5, the J call TRBJ2-1; no definite D call. V gave up 5 bases and J gave up 5 bases, with 13 bases separating them. This CDR3 is 14 amino acids long. CDR1 and CDR2 (germline): MNHEY, SVGAGI. The CDR3 coding sequence is TGTGCCAGCAGTGATTGGGGTCCCGACAATGAGCAGTTCTTC. It encodes CASSDWGPDNEQFF.

The chain joins TRBV6-1 to TRBJ2-1, with 9 bases fitting TRBD2. Germline V gives CDR1 MNHNS, CDR2 SASEGT. CDR3 size: 15 residues. With V trimmed by 1 base and J by 6 bases, 4 bases remained unmatched. The CDR3 bases are TGTGCCAGCAGTGAAGAAGGCGGGGGGGTCAATGAGCAGTTCTTC. It specifies CASSEEGGGVNEQFF.

This clone was seen a few times. This chain connects TRBV6-1 to TRBJ2-3; possibly TRBD1 or TRBD2 for D (5 bases each). Germline V CDR1 and CDR2: MNHNS, SASEGT. V lost 7 bases, J lost 0 bases, and 11 bases lay in between. There are 14 residues in the CDR3. The CDR3 DNA follows: TGTGCCAGCACCCGGGACCTAAGCACAGATACGCAGTATTTT. Encoded protein: CASTRDLSTDTQYF.

This rearrangement joins TRBV6-5 to TRBJ1-4, with 7 bases fitting TRBD1. The V segment lost 6 bases and the J segment 0 bases; nucleotides outside the gene matches: 4. The CDR3 is 15 residues long. Germline V gene lookup returns CDR1 MNHEY and CDR2 SVGAGI. The CDR3 DNA reads as TGTGCCAGCAGCTACAGGGGCGCAACTAATGAAAAACTGTTTTTT. This gives the protein CASSYRGATNEKLFF.

There are a few counts of this clone. The chain has TRBV7-9 and TRBJ2-1; D gene unclear. Germline values: CDR1 SEHNR, CDR2 FQNEAQ (reference sequence). This CDR3 is 15 amino acids long. V gave up 4 bases and J gave up 6 bases, with 16 bases separating them. CDR3 region: CASSYGPPPGNEQFF. The DNA of the CDR3 is TGTGCCAGCAGCTACGGGCCTCCGCCTGGCAATGAGCAGTTCTTC.

V gene TRBV6-5 combines with J gene TRBJ2-7, with a tentative D call TRBD2 (7 bases). The CDR3 spans 15 residues. Between the trimmed V and J ends, which lost 0 bases and 4 bases, there was a span of 13 bases. CDR1 and CDR2 (germline): MNHEY, SVGAGI. The CDR3 DNA reads TGTGCCAGCAGTTACTCCGTAGGGGGGGGTTACGAGCAGTACTTC. Residues: CASSYSVGGGYEQYF.

This clone has only one observation. The gene calls are TRBV6-5 and TRBJ1-1; 7 nucleotides match TRBD1. This CDR3 spans 15 amino acids. Germline CDR1 is MNHEY and CDR2 is SVGAGI. With 5 bases clipped from V and 1 base from J, the junction kept 7 bases outside the gene matches. This chain's CDR3 is CASSTLRDRNTEAFF. The CDR3 DNA reads as TGTGCCAGCAGTACACTCCGGGACAGGAACACTGAAGCTTTCTTT.

The CDR3 here is CATGGTGAKEQYF. CDR3 DNA: TGTGCCACCGGGGGGACAGGGGCGAAGGAGCAGTACTTC. The V gene is TRBV2, the J gene TRBJ2-7; 10 nucleotides agree with TRBD1. The germline V gene encodes CDR1 SNHLY and CDR2 FYNNEI. The V segment lost 10 bases and the J segment 7 bases; nucleotides outside the gene matches: 10. This CDR3 has 13 residues. The full variable domain, in which reference TRBV2 and TRBJ2-7 provide the parts outside the CDR3, is EPEVTQTPSHQVTQMGQEVILRCVPISNHLYFYWYRQILGQKVEFLVSFYNNEISEKSEIFDDQFSVERPDGSNFTLKIRSTKLEDSAMYFCATGGTGAKEQYFGPGTRLTVT.

This chain joins TRBV27 and TRBJ2-5, with D unclear. The CDR3 spans 14 residues. Trimming removed 0 bases from V and 1 base from J, with 6 bases in between. Germline V CDR1 and CDR2: MNHEY, SMNVEV (reference sequence). CDR3 protein: CASSLSAAQETQYF. The CDR3 coding sequence is TGTGCCAGCAGTTTATCGGCAGCCCAAGAGACCCAGTACTTC.

For the CDR3, the DNA is TGTGCCAGCACCCGGACAGGGGGCTTTGGAGCTTTCTTT. Amino acid sequence: CASTRTGGFGAFF. This rearrangement joins TRBV6-5 to TRBJ1-1, with TRBD1 identical over 11 bases. There are 13 residues in the CDR3. Germline-derived CDR1 and CDR2 are MNHEY and SVGAGI. J lost 10 bases, V lost 7 bases, and 8 bases had no gene match.